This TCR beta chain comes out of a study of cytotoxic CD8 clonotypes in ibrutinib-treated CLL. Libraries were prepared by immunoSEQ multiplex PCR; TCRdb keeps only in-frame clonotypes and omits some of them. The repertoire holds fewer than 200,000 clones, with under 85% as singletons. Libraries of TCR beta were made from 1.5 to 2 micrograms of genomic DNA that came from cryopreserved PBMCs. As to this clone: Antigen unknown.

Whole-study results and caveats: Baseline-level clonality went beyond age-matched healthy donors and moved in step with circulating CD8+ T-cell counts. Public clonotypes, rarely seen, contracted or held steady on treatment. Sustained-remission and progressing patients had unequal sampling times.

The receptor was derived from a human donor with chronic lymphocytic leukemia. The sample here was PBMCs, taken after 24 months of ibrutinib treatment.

CDR3 residues: CASSSLRGDRAPPEQFF. In DNA, the CDR3 is TGTGCCAGCAGCTCGCTAAGGGGGGACAGGGCCCCCCCGGAGCAGTTCTTC. The V gene is TRBV7-2, the J gene TRBJ2-1; TRBD1 matches at 9 bases. Looked up from germline, CDR1 is SGHTA and CDR2 is FQGNSA. Trimming took 4 bases from V and 10 from J; bases not matched to a gene: 17. There are 17 residues in the CDR3.